This T cell receptor beta chain was sequenced for a study of OX40 agonist ivuxolimab in advanced cancers. As for the study more broadly: Ivuxolimab was an agonistic, fully human IgG2 monoclonal antibody directed against OX40 (CD134), a costimulatory receptor. Intravenous ivuxolimab was administered to patients every 2 weeks at six dose levels: 0.01, 0.1, 0.3, 1.5, 3 and 10 mg/kg. Of the roughly 51 patients in dose escalation, about 20 had hepatocellular carcinoma, about 15 had melanoma, 9 had renal cell carcinoma and 9 had head and neck cancer. A male proportion of roughly 85% and a mean age of around 60 years, ranging from about 20 to 80, were recorded for the dose-escalation cohort. Patients were allowed to have had prior anti-PD-1, anti-PD-L1 or anti-CTLA-4 therapy, and around 40% of the dose-escalation patients had previously received checkpoint inhibitors. Partial responses were achieved by three dose-escalation patients, of whom one had hepatocellular carcinoma and two had cutaneous melanoma. Peripheral TCRbeta sequencing was intended to test whether TCR sequence diversity was altered and clonal T-cell expansion was caused by ivuxolimab. The paper covers the monotherapy dose-escalation part of the phase I ivuxolimab trial, which included N ≈ 57 patients. Findings and caveats that apply to the study as a whole: After ivuxolimab, expanded clones were on average more numerous among CD8+ T cells than among CD4+ T cells. Partial responders in the 0.1-3.0 mg/kg groups had among the lowest normalized peripheral clonal expansion, especially among CD8+ T cells. Which antigens the clonally expanded peripheral T cells were specific for was not determined. At doses of 0.1 to 3.0 mg/kg, clonal expansion of both CD4+ and CD8+ T cells in blood was seen between baseline and week 6. Low levels of normalized T-cell clonal expansion were also seen in some patients who did not respond.

Regarding this clone: Its antigen is still unknown. One base away there is no much larger clone; base qualities are not given.

Genomic DNA was extracted from sorted cells for sequencing of the TCRbeta CDR3 region. TCRbeta CDR3 regions were sequenced using the immunoSEQ Assay. Imported from immuneACCESS, the table was reduced by TCRdb to in-frame sequences with V and J called. These copies leave out some clones; in studies compared against another copy, an unresolved V gene accounts for under half, and the cause of the remainder is not known. Here the sample has under 85,000 clones; 90% to 95% occur a single time. The ten largest clones take up around 4.9% of the sample. Patients with a history of autoimmune disease or receiving systemic immunosuppression were excluded from the trial. Peripheral blood for TCR sequencing was collected from all dose cohorts at baseline, on cycle 4 day 1, and on cycle 7 day 1. The samples were taken from a phase I, first-in-human, multicenter, open-label dose-escalation trial of ivuxolimab. Adults with locally advanced or metastatic head and neck squamous cell, hepatocellular, melanoma or renal cell carcinoma were enrolled in the trial. Before TCR sequencing, CD4+ T cells and CD8+ T cells were sorted from peripheral blood as separate populations.

Including the terminal cysteine and phenylalanine, the CDR3 comprises 14 residues. Only CDR3 DNA is held: 42 bases, read in frame from base 1. Based on the germline V gene, the CDR1 and CDR2 sequences are MGHRA and YSYEKL. Trimming costs V 0 bases and J 11 bases, and their ends lie 16 bases apart. The sample was CD4+ or CD8+ T cells sorted from blood, taken in a trial of the OX40 agonist ivuxolimab. The sequence is built from TRBV4-1 and TRBJ1-1; no D gene call is confident. The TCR comes from an adult with an advanced solid tumor such as melanoma, head and neck, liver or kidney cancer. The CDR3 has the sequence CASSQEGLGRRAFF. The DNA is as follows: TGCGCCAGCAGCCAAGAGGGGTTGGGCAGGCGGGCTTTCTTT.